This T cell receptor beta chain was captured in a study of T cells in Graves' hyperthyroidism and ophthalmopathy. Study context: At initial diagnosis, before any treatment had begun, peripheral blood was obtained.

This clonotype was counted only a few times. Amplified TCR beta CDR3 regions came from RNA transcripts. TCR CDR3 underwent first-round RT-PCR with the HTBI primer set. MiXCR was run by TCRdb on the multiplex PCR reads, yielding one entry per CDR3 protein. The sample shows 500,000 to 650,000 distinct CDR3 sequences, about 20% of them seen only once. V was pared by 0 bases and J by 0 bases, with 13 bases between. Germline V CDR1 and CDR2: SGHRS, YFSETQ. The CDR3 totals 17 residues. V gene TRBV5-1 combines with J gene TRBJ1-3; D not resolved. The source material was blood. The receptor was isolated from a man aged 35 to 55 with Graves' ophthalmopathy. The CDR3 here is CASSLVPPGISGNTIYF. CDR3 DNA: TGCGCCAGCAGCTTGGTGCCCCCCGGAATCTCTGGAAACACCATATATTTT.